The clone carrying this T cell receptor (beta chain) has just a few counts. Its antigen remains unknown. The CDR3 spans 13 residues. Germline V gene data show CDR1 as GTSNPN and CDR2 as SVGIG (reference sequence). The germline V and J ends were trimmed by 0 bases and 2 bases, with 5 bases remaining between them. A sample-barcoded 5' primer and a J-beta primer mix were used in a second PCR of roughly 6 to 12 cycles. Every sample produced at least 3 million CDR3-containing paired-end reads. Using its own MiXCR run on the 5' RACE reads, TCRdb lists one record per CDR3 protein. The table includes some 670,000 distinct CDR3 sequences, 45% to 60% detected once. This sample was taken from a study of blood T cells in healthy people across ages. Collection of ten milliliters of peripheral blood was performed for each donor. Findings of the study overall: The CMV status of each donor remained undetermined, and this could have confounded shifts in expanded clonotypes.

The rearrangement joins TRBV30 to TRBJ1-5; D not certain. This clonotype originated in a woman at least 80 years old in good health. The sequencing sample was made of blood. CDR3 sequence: CAWSVSGNQPQHF. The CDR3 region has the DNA TGTGCCTGGAGTGTGTCCGGCAATCAGCCCCAGCATTTT. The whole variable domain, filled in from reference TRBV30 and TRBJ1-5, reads SQTIHQWPATLVQPVGSPLSLECTVEGTSNPNLYWYRQAAGRGLQLLFYSVGIGQISSEVPQNLSASRPQDRQFILSSKKLLLSDSGFYLCAWSVSGNQPQHFGDGTRLSIL.